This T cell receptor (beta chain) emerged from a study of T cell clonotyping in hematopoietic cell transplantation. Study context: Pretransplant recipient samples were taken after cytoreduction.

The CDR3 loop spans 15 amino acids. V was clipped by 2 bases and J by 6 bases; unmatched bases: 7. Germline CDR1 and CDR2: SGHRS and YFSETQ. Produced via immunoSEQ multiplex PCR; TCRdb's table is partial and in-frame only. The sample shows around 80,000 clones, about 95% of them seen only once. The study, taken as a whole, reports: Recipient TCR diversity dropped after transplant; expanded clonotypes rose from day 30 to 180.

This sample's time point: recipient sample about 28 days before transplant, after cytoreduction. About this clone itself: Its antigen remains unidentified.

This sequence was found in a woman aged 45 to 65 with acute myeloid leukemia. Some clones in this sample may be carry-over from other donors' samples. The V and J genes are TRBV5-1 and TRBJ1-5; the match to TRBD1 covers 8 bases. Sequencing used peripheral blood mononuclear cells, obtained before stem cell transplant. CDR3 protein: CASSFGTGPTQPQHF. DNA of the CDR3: TGCGCCAGCAGCTTTGGGACAGGCCCAACTCAGCCCCAGCATTTT.